This T cell receptor (beta chain) was observed in a study of T cell responses to AZD1222 COVID-19 vaccine. Second-dose intervals near 4 or 12 weeks were combined. Study-wide points: In a largely white British group with more females than males, clonal diversity was possibly underestimated. Only a handful of AZD1222 recipients, about six in all, had baseline seropositivity. Variant regions that are unmutated are reportedly the target of nearly half of spike-specific TCRs.

For this clone: Its specificity is not known.

The ends lost 0 bases at V and 4 bases at J; junction bases unmatched: 4. Germline CDR1 is SGHRS and CDR2 is YFSETQ. CDR3 length: 17 residues. TCRdb's copy holds only in-frame clones and misses some; the assay was immunoSEQ multiplex PCR. This table holds about 73,000 clones, roughly nine tenths found once. The chain carries TRBV5-1 and TRBJ2-2; 12 positions match TRBD2. The receptor comes from an adult who received the AZD1222 COVID-19 vaccine. The material sequenced was peripheral blood, taken 28 days after the second AZD1222 dose. CDR3 sequence (DNA): TGCGCCAGCAGCTTGGAACTAGCGGGGGGACCCACCGGGGAGCTGTTTTTT. It codes for CASSLELAGGPTGELFF.